A selection of T cell receptor beta chains follows, all from one sample in a study of T-cell reconstitution after alpha-beta-depleted transplantation in children. TCRdb independently ran MiXCR on the PCR reads; one entry per CDR3 protein. Of a few hundred thousand distinct CDR3 sequences detected, 10% to 15% appear once; the ten largest clones hold about 2%. Sequences were derived from PBMCs, mostly from graft donor cells, sampled 360 days after TCRalphabeta/CD19-depleted stem cell transplant. The receptors derive from a male patient younger than 18 who had a stem cell transplant for acute myeloid leukemia, so the T cells may come from the graft donor. CDR3s include the opening cysteine and the closing phenylalanine or tryptophan. D genes are given only for firm matches. For some rows the clone size is stated as once, few or many, or as a class when expanded; others skip it.

TRBV28	TRBD1	.	14	TRBJ2-7	TGTGCCAGCAGTTCCGGCAGGGGGATCTACGAGCAGTACTTC	CASSSGRGIYEQYF
TRBV20-1	TRBD1	few	17	TRBJ2-7	TGCAGTGCTAGAGATCGGACGGACAGGGGGCTTTCCTACGAGCAGTACTTC	CSARDRTDRGLSYEQYF
TRBV24-1	TRBD2	few	16	TRBJ2-1	TGTGCCACCAGTGATTTCAAGCGGGAGGGCCGGAATGAGCAGTTCTTC	CATSDFKREGRNEQFF
TRBV14	.	few	14	TRBJ2-7	TGTGCCAGCAGCCAGAGAGCGGTTCCCTACGAGCAGTACTTC	CASSQRAVPYEQYF
TRBV10-3	.	many	15	TRBJ2-1	TGTGCCATCAGTGAGTCCCGGGCCAGTCCCAATGAGCAGTTCTTC	CAISESRASPNEQFF
TRBV25-1	.	few	15	TRBJ2-1	TGTGCCAGCAGTGAATATGGACGACCCTACAATGAGCAGTTCTTC	CASSEYGRPYNEQFF
TRBV20-1	TRBD1	many	15	TRBJ2-3	TGCAGCGTCCAAGACAGGGGGCCTCGAGGGGATACGCAGTATTTT	CSVQDRGPRGDTQYF
TRBV3-1	.	few	14	TRBJ2-7	TGTGCCAGCAGCCAATCACCCAAATACTACGAGCAGTACTTC	CASSQSPKYYEQYF
TRBV21-1	.	.	13	TRBJ2-7	TGTGCCAGCAGCAAAAAGGCCGCGGGGGAGCAGTACTTC	CASSKKAAGEQYF
TRBV7-2	TRBD2	few	14	TRBJ2-7	TGTGCCAGCAGCTTAAGAGCGGGGGGGGAATTAAGGGACTTC	CASSLRAGGELRDF
TRBV18	.	.	13	TRBJ2-7	TGTGCCAGCTCACCACCGGACAGCTACGAGCAGTACTTC	CASSPPDSYEQYF
TRBV28	.	.	13	TRBJ2-1	TGTGCCAGCGGCCTCCCGTTTTTTTCAGGGCAGTTCTTC	CASGLPFFSGQFF
TRBV20-1	.	many	15	TRBJ2-7	TGCAGTGCCCCCAACCGGAGAAGTAGCTCCTACGAGCAGTACTTC	CSAPNRRSSSYEQYF
TRBV29-1	TRBD2	.	14	TRBJ2-7	TGCAGCGCCGAAACACTAGCGGGAGGGGGAGAGCAGTACTTC	CSAETLAGGGEQYF
TRBV20-1	TRBD2	few	13	TRBJ2-7	TGCAGTCCTAGCGGGAGAGGGACCTACGAGCAGTACTTC	CSPSGRGTYEQYF
TRBV20-1	.	few	14	TRBJ1-5	TGCAGTGCCTCTCCCGGACAGTACGGGCAGCCCCAGCATTTT	CSASPGQYGQPQHF
TRBV10-3	TRBD2	few	15	TRBJ2-1	TGTGCCATCAGCGCGGGACTAGCGGGAGCAAATGAGCAGTTCTTC	CAISAGLAGANEQFF
TRBV20-1	.	few	14	TRBJ2-7	TGCAGTGCTAGAGATGTACAGGCCCCTAGAGAGCAGTACTTC	CSARDVQAPREQYF
TRBV4-3	.	few	15	TRBJ2-7	TGCGCCAGCAGCCAATTAGGGACACCCTCCTACGAGCAGTACTTC	CASSQLGTPSYEQYF
TRBV18	TRBD2	few	16	TRBJ2-1	TGTGCCAGCTCACCACCGAGACTAGCGGCCGTAGATGAGCAGTTCTTC	CASSPPRLAAVDEQFF
TRBV5-1	TRBD2	many	20	TRBJ2-1	TGCGCCAGCAGCTCCGTACCGGGACTAGCGGGAGGGCCGGGATACAATGAGCAGTTCTTC	CASSSVPGLAGGPGYNEQFF
TRBV11-3	TRBD2	many	15	TRBJ2-1	TGTGCCAGCAGCTCGACTAGCGGGAGGGTAAATGAGCAGTTCTTC	CASSSTSGRVNEQFF
TRBV19	.	.	15	TRBJ2-2	TGTGCCAGTAGCCTGGGGCAGGGAAGTACCGGGGAGCTGTTTTTT	CASSLGQGSTGELFF
TRBV20-1	.	few	13	TRBJ2-7	TGCAGTGCTTCAGGGGTTTCCTCCCACGAGCAGTACTTC	CSASGVSSHEQYF
TRBV12-3/TRBV12-4	.	.	14	TRBJ1-1	TGTGCCAGCAGCCCCTCGGGGGGGGGCCTAGAAGCTTTCTTT	CASSPSGGGLEAFF